Following are 5 T cell receptor beta chains from one sample sequenced in a study of T cells in Graves' hyperthyroidism and ophthalmopathy (dated by TCRdb to the late 2010s). The library was made by multiplex PCR. The sequencer was an Illumina HiSeq 2000. TCR beta CDR3 regions were amplified from RNA transcripts. A first-round RT-PCR of the TCR CDR3 used the HTBI primer set with the Qiagen OneStep RT-PCR kit. TCRdb's own reprocessing of the public reads used fastp at Q25 and MiXCR and kept productive beta chains. Rows are unified per CDR3 protein, each entry keeping the most common DNA and genes. For this sample the table gives roughly 350,000 distinct CDR3 sequences, of which around 13% were detected only once. The biggest ten clones account for roughly 25% of the sample. The sequenced sample consisted of blood. The receptor source for this set is a woman in her twenties or thirties with Graves' hyperthyroidism.

In its sample, this clonotype was seen many times. The chain couples TRBV7-2 to TRBJ1-1, with 8 positions matching TRBD1. Germline trimming cut 2 bases from V and 1 base from J; bases unmatched to any gene: 12. CDR3 length: 18 residues. Per the germline V gene, CDR1 is SGHTA and CDR2 is FQGNSA. CDR3 residues: CASSLLSGQVRRNTEAFF. In nucleotides, the CDR3 is TGTGCCAGCAGCTTATTATCGGGACAGGTAAGAAGGAACACTGAAGCTTTCTTT.

The sample holds a few counts of this clonotype. The chain joins TRBV25-1 to TRBJ2-7; 11 nucleotides match TRBD2. The CDR3 spans 14 residues. Germline CDR1 MGHDK, CDR2 SYGVNS. Trimming took 4 bases from V and 2 from J; bases not matched to a gene: 1. The CDR3 coding sequence is TGTGCCAGCAGTGGACTAGCGGGACCCTACGAGCAGTACTTC. Encoded protein: CASSGLAGPYEQYF.

This clonotype was detected a few times. The chain joins TRBV24-1 to TRBJ2-3; a weak D match, TRBD2 (5 bases). The CDR3 length is 14 residues. Germline V gene data show CDR1 as KGHDR and CDR2 as SFDVKD. V was shortened by 6 bases and J by 0 bases, with 9 bases between the two germline ends. CDR3 DNA sequence: TGTGCCACCAGTCCCGGGAAAAGCACAGATACGCAGTATTTT. Protein sequence: CATSPGKSTDTQYF.

This clonotype has only a few counts. The genes are TRBV20-1 and TRBJ1-1, with D perhaps matching TRBD1 (5 bases). CDR1 and CDR2 (germline): DFQATT, SNEGSKA (reference sequence). Trimming shortened V by 4 bases and J by 6 bases, and 12 bases separated the two germline ends. CDR3 length: 12 amino acids. The CDR3 sequence is CSAMGLNAEAFF. The CDR3 DNA follows: TGCAGTGCTATGGGACTAAACGCTGAAGCTTTCTTT.

This clonotype has only a few counts. J is TRBJ1-3 and V is TRBV6-2 or TRBV6-3; a weak D match, TRBD1 (5 bases). Trimming pared 6 bases from V and 1 base from J, leaving 10 bases between. The CDR3 consists of 14 residues. Germline values: CDR1 MNHEY, CDR2 SVGEGT. Here the CDR3 DNA reads TGTGCCAGCAGCGCTACAGGTTCTGGAAACACCATATATTTT. Translated, it gives CASSATGSGNTIYF.